This TCR beta chain was captured by sequencing in a study of graft-versus-host responses after intestinal transplantation. Broader study findings: Association was observed between peak circulating GvH clone levels and early post-transplant HvG declines.

Trimming removed 4 bases from V and 4 bases from J; junction bases left unmatched: 24. Per the germline V gene, CDR1 is ENHRY and CDR2 is SYGVKD. The CDR3 length is 21 residues. The method was immunoSEQ multiplex PCR; TCRdb's version includes in-frame clones alone and lacks a portion of them. The sample contains roughly 110,000 clones, 85% to 95% of which appear only once. Comment on this clone: As yet, its antigen is unknown.

The TCR sequence derives from a human donor who was the organ donor for an intestinal transplant. The sequencing here drew on unstimulated CD8+ T cells sorted from spleen or lymph node cells, taken before transplant. This chain links TRBV10-3 with TRBJ2-3; the match to TRBD2 covers 9 bases. The CDR3 coding sequence is TGTGCCATCAGTGGAAGAAGGACAGGAGGTCCAGCGGGAGGCCCGCCAGATACGCAGTATTTT. Protein: CAISGRRTGGPAGGPPDTQYF.